The entry below describes one T cell receptor beta chain. Its antigen is currently unknown. Libraries were prepared by immunoSEQ multiplex PCR; TCRdb keeps only in-frame clonotypes and omits some of them. This sample has approximately 74,000 clones, with 90% found just once. Autoimmune disease history or systemic immunosuppression was exclusionary. Blood sampling was done at baseline, cycle 4 day 1, and cycle 7 day 1. This sample was included in a study of OX40 agonist ivuxolimab in advanced cancers. For the study at large: The study enrolled dose-escalation patients with hepatocellular carcinoma, melanoma, renal cell or head and neck cancer. Study-wide findings and caveats: Expanded clones were, on average, more numerous among CD8+ T cells than CD4+.

This sequence originates from an adult with an advanced solid tumor such as melanoma, head and neck, liver or kidney cancer. The sequencing used CD4+ or CD8+ T cells sorted from blood, collected in a trial of the OX40 agonist ivuxolimab.

The CDR3 loop is CASSVKFEQFF. In nucleotides, the CDR3 is TGTGCCAGCAGTGTAAAGTTTGAGCAGTTCTTC. V usage is TRBV28 and J usage is TRBJ2-1; D is ambiguous. There are 11 residues in the CDR3. CDR1 is MDHEN and CDR2 is SYDVKM in the germline V gene. Trimming removed 5 bases at V and 9 bases at J, with 8 bases between.